This T cell receptor beta chain appears in the sequencing data of a study of blood T cells in healthy people across ages. As to this clonotype: Antigen specificity is unknown. A much bigger clone sits one base away, suggesting this may be a read error.

This CDR3 is 11 amino acids long. Germline CDR1 and CDR2: SGHKS and YYEKEE (reference sequence). Together with a sample-barcoded 5' primer, a J-beta primer mix was included in a second PCR lasting about 6 to 11 cycles. All samples gave at least 2.5 million CDR3-containing paired-end reads. One entry per CDR3 protein, called by TCRdb with MiXCR from the 5' RACE reads. This repertoire shows fewer than 1.5 million distinct CDR3 sequences, about 40% found once; its top ten account for approximately 7.9%. Overall study results and limits: When one million T cells were used, diversity estimates were thought to be underestimates. The recorded TCR beta diversity per million T cells decreased in a roughly linear manner with age.

This receptor was obtained from a woman aged 18-35 years in good health. The J gene is TRBJ2-1, the V gene TRBV5-5; D not resolved. The DNA end is more similar to TRBJ2-7, so the J call may be wrong. Sample: blood. The CDR3 protein is CASSFDHEQYF. For the CDR3, the DNA is TGTGCCAGCAGCTTTGACCACGAGCAGTACTTC.